This TCR beta chain was obtained from a study of breast tumors, draining lymph nodes, adjacent tissues. MiXCR, applied by TCRdb to the multiplex PCR reads, yields one record per CDR3 protein. The sample carries around 230,000 distinct CDR3 sequences, approximately 31% recorded once. Axillary draining lymph nodes of breast cancer patients supplied the node samples. This CDR3 is 16 amino acids long. CDR1 is ENHRY, CDR2 SYGVKD, per germline. With V trimmed by 7 bases and J by 6 bases, 11 bases remained unmatched. This chain links TRBV10-3 with TRBJ2-2; 10 nucleotides line up with TRBD2. Material for sequencing was axillary lymph node tissue. The receptor was isolated from a female donor with breast cancer. Some clones in this sample may be carry-over from other donors' samples. The CDR3 here is CAITTDEAGGPGELFF. The CDR3 DNA is TGTGCCATCACCACCGATGAAGCGGGAGGGCCCGGGGAGCTGTTTTTT.